These T cell receptor beta chains were read from a single sample in a study of blood T cell repertoires in COVID-19. Only in-frame clones appear in the TCRdb table, and some are missing; sequencing was by immunoSEQ multiplex PCR. The data contain about 140,000 clones, 85% to 90% of them singletons. The material sequenced was peripheral blood. These receptors were taken from an elderly woman with acute or convalescent COVID-19. Both conserved end residues are part of each CDR3. Fields, in order: CDR3 DNA, CDR3 protein, clone size, V gene, D gene, J gene. A D gene is named only where the DNA matches it firmly. Clone size is not always given. Where it is, it says once, few, many or a class for expanded clones.

TGTGCCAGCAGCTTTAGCGGCCTCAGCTCCTACGAGCAGTACTTC,CASSFSGLSSYEQYF,NA,TRBV11-2,NA,TRBJ2-7
TGTGCCAGCAGTATGCGACAGAGCTCCTACGAGCAGTACTTC,CASSMRQSSYEQYF,NA,TRBV27,NA,TRBJ2-7
TGTGCCAGTAGTATAGGCCCCGGACAGGGGTACTACGGCAATCAGCCCCAGCATTTT,CASSIGPGQGYYGNQPQHF,NA,TRBV19,TRBD1,TRBJ1-5
TGTGCCAGCAGCGTAAACCCGGGTTCGGGCACAGATACGCAGTATTTT,CASSVNPGSGTDTQYF,NA,TRBV9,NA,TRBJ2-3
TGTGCCAGTAGTATAGACGGACAGGGGTCTGGCTACACCTTC,CASSIDGQGSGYTF,NA,TRBV19,TRBD1,TRBJ1-2
TGCGCCAGCAGCTTGACAGTGGCCTCTGGGGCCAACGTCCTGACTTTC,CASSLTVASGANVLTF,NA,TRBV5-1,NA,TRBJ2-6
TGTGCCAGCAGCCCGGACCGGGGAGCCTCCTACGAGCAGTACTTC,CASSPDRGASYEQYF,NA,TRBV7-9,NA,TRBJ2-7
TGTGCCAGCAGCCCCTGGACAGGGGGCTCAGGAAACACCATATATTTT,CASSPWTGGSGNTIYF,NA,TRBV9,TRBD1,TRBJ1-3
TGTGCCAGCAGTGAAGCGCGGGGGGGCAGCTACGAGCAGTACTTC,CASSEARGGSYEQYF,NA,TRBV2,TRBD2,TRBJ2-7
TGTGCCAGCACCCGGGACAGGGGAAACACCATATATTTT,CASTRDRGNTIYF,NA,TRBV12-3/TRBV12-4,TRBD1,TRBJ1-3
TGTGCCAGCAGTGACCCAAGACAGGGGAGGAATGCTTTCTTT,CASSDPRQGRNAFF,once,TRBV6-1,TRBD1,TRBJ1-1
TGTGCCAGCAGTGAATCCCTCAACACCGGGGAGCTGTTTTTT,CASSESLNTGELFF,few,TRBV2,NA,TRBJ2-2
TGTGCCAGCATCCTGAGCGGGGGGGCCCCCGGGGAGCTGTTTTTT,CASILSGGAPGELFF,NA,TRBV6-5,TRBD2,TRBJ2-2
TGTGCCAGCAGCATAGAAGACAGGGACCGAGCTTTCTTT,CASSIEDRDRAFF,NA,TRBV7-8,TRBD1,TRBJ1-1
TGCGCCAGCAGCCAGAACAGGGGAGAGGGAGGCTACACCTTC,CASSQNRGEGGYTF,NA,TRBV4-3,TRBD1,TRBJ1-2
TGTGCCAGCAGCTTAGTAGGGGGGGAGGATACGCAGTATTTT,CASSLVGGEDTQYF,few,TRBV11-2,NA,TRBJ2-3
TGTGCCAGCTCACCAAGCCAGCGGGGGGCAGTCACCGGGGAGCTGTTTTTT,CASSPSQRGAVTGELFF,NA,TRBV18,TRBD2,TRBJ2-2
TGTGCCAGCAGCCCGACAGGCCAAGAGACCCAGTACTTC,CASSPTGQETQYF,NA,TRBV6-5,NA,TRBJ2-5
TGTGCCAGCAGCCTCGGACAGGGCCTATACAATGAGCAGTTCTTC,CASSLGQGLYNEQFF,NA,TRBV7-8,TRBD1,TRBJ2-1
TGTGCCTGGAGTGAGGGACTCTTATACGAGCAGTACTTC,CAWSEGLLYEQYF,NA,TRBV30,NA,TRBJ2-7
TGTGCCAGCTCACCATCCGGGACAGGGGGTGAAAAACTGTTTTTT,CASSPSGTGGEKLFF,once,TRBV18,TRBD1,TRBJ1-4
TGCGCCAGCAGCTCGGTGGCGGGGACCACTGAAGCTTTCTTT,CASSSVAGTTEAFF,NA,TRBV5-1,NA,TRBJ1-1
TGCGCCAGCAGCACTGGACAGGGCTCCTACGAGCAGTACTTC,CASSTGQGSYEQYF,NA,TRBV5-1,TRBD1,TRBJ2-7
TGTGCCAGCAGTGCGAATCCGGGACAAAAATCCTCTGGGGCCAACGTCCTGACTTTC,CASSANPGQKSSGANVLTF,NA,TRBV6-1,NA,TRBJ2-6
TGTGCCAGCAGCCATAGAGTAAGAACTGAAGCTTTCTTT,CASSHRVRTEAFF,few,TRBV3-1/TRBV3-2,NA,TRBJ1-1
TGTGCCATCAGCCCTCAAGGGGGCGAGCACTATGGCTACACCTTC,CAISPQGGEHYGYTF,NA,TRBV10-3,TRBD1,TRBJ1-2
TGCGCCAGCCGCCCAATCGGGACAGGGAGGGGAAAACTGTTTTTT,CASRPIGTGRGKLFF,NA,TRBV5-1,TRBD1,TRBJ1-4
TGTGCCAGCAGTTCGGGACAGGGTCGAAACACCATATATTTT,CASSSGQGRNTIYF,NA,TRBV28,TRBD1,TRBJ1-3
TGTGCCAGAAGCTTGGAGGACGTCGACCGCCGTGAAAAACTGTTTTTT,CARSLEDVDRREKLFF,NA,TRBV7-5,NA,TRBJ1-4
TGTGCCAGCATGACAGGGCACTATGGCTACACCTTC,CASMTGHYGYTF,NA,TRBV12-3/TRBV12-4,TRBD1,TRBJ1-2
TGTGCCAGCAGCCCCGGCCGGGGACAGTACTATAATTCACCCCTCCACTTT,CASSPGRGQYYNSPLHF,NA,TRBV5-6,TRBD1,TRBJ1-6
TGTGCCAGCAACCGAGCGGGGGCTAACTACGAGCAGTACTTC,CASNRAGANYEQYF,NA,TRBV2,TRBD2,TRBJ2-7
TGTGCCAGTAGCCGGACAGCCCTCTACCCCTACGAGCAGTACTTC,CASSRTALYPYEQYF,NA,TRBV19,NA,TRBJ2-7
TGTGCCAGCAGCCCCCGAGGGGGAGAAGAGACCCAGTACTTC,CASSPRGGEETQYF,NA,TRBV7-3,NA,TRBJ2-5
TGTGCCACCAGTGATCCGGGACAGGGGGAGGGTGAGCAGTTCTTC,CATSDPGQGEGEQFF,NA,TRBV24-1,TRBD1,TRBJ2-1
TGCAGCGTACGGGACAGGGGCCTGAACACAGATACGCAGTATTTT,CSVRDRGLNTDTQYF,NA,TRBV29-1,TRBD1,TRBJ2-3
TGTGCCAGCAGCGGGTCTTTCTATGGCTACACCTTC,CASSGSFYGYTF,few,TRBV2,NA,TRBJ1-2
TGCGCCAGCAGCTTTAGGCAGGGGGCAGGTGTCACCGGGGAGCTGTTTTTT,CASSFRQGAGVTGELFF,NA,TRBV5-1,TRBD1,TRBJ2-2
TGTGCCAGCAGCTTAAGCATAACTAATGAAAAACTGTTTTTT,CASSLSITNEKLFF,once,TRBV7-2,NA,TRBJ1-4
TGTGCCAGCAGCAACTCTAGGACCAGGGGTTGGACTGAAGCTTTCTTT,CASSNSRTRGWTEAFF,NA,TRBV7-2,NA,TRBJ1-1
TGTGCCAGCAGTGGGACAGGGGAGGCTGAAGCTTTCTTT,CASSGTGEAEAFF,NA,TRBV12-3/TRBV12-4,TRBD1,TRBJ1-1
TGCGCCAGCAGCCAAGAAGTAGGGGTATCAGCGTTTGCATTT,CASSQEVGVSAFAF,NA,TRBV4-1,NA,TRBJ1-1
TGTGCCAGCAGACAGGGGGCTCTCTATGGCTACACCTTC,CASRQGALYGYTF,NA,TRBV12-3/TRBV12-4,TRBD1,TRBJ1-2
TGTGCCAGCAGCTTAGGAGGGGGTCAGCCCCAGCATTTT,CASSLGGGQPQHF,NA,TRBV7-9,NA,TRBJ1-5
TGTGCCAGCAGCTTAGAAACTTCTATCTATGGCTACACCTTC,CASSLETSIYGYTF,NA,TRBV11-2,NA,TRBJ1-2
TGTGCCAGCTCACCAATAACAGACAATCAGCCCCAGCATTTT,CASSPITDNQPQHF,NA,TRBV18,NA,TRBJ1-5
TGTGCCACCAGACCCGACAGGGGCAACTATGGCTACACCTTC,CATRPDRGNYGYTF,NA,TRBV15,TRBD1,TRBJ1-2
TGTGCCAGCAGTTACGCCCAGGGGTATACCGGGGAGCTGTTTTTT,CASSYAQGYTGELFF,many,TRBV6-5,NA,TRBJ2-2
TGTGCCAGCAGCCAAGGGGGACAGAAACTGTTTTTT,CASSQGGQKLFF,NA,TRBV3-1/TRBV3-2,TRBD1,TRBJ1-4
TGTGCCAGCAGCTTACAAGGGGGCTCTATGAACACTGAAGCTTTCTTT,CASSLQGGSMNTEAFF,NA,TRBV5-6,TRBD1,TRBJ1-1
TGTGCCAGTAGGCCTACTCCTCGACAGGGCCCTAATGAAAAACTGTTTTTT,CASRPTPRQGPNEKLFF,NA,TRBV19,TRBD1,TRBJ1-4
TGTGCCAGCAGGGGGACAGGGAATGACGAGCAGTACTTC,CASRGTGNDEQYF,NA,TRBV6-5,TRBD1,TRBJ2-7
TGTGCCAGCAGCCAACCGGACAGGGAAGGGTATGGCTACACCTTC,CASSQPDREGYGYTF,NA,TRBV3-1/TRBV3-2,TRBD1,TRBJ1-2